Listed here are 18 T cell receptor beta chains from one sample, sequenced in a study of T cell repertoires in cytomegalovirus infection. From the reads, TCRdb called clonotypes with MiXCR, one entry per CDR3 protein. The sample records 200,000 to 300,000 distinct CDR3 sequences, roughly 12% being singletons. The sample taken for sequencing was PBMCs. These receptors were taken from a human donor in good health (CMV status not recorded). Some clones in this sample may be carry-over from other donors' samples.

The V call is TRBV19, the J call TRBJ1-5, with D possibly being TRBD1 (6 bases). Germline CDR1 reads LNHDA; CDR2 reads SQIVND (reference sequence). This CDR3 has 14 amino acids. Trimming took off 11 bases at V and 5 bases at J, with 19 bases between the two ends. The CDR3 nucleotides read TGTGCCTCTAAACAGGGTGGGCAAGATCAGCCCCAGCATTTT. This codes for CASKQGGQDQPQHF.

To note about this clonotype: This may come from a read error, since a much larger clone is one base off. Without the conserved terminal phenylalanine or tryptophan, this CDR3 likely stems from a read error. The chain's CDR3 is CASSPGRLSSEEQYL. In DNA, the CDR3 is TGTGCCAGTAGTCCTGGACGGCTATCTTCTGAGGAGCAGTACTTA. This sequence joins TRBV19 and TRBJ2-7, with D unclear. V lost 5 bases to trimming and J lost 7 bases, with 21 bases between them. The CDR3 loop spans 15 amino acids. In germline, CDR1 is LNHDA, CDR2 SQIVND (reference sequence).

Many counts were recorded for this clonotype. The genes are TRBV19 and TRBJ1-5; D gene uncertain. The CDR3 covers 18 residues. Germline V gives CDR1 LNHDA, CDR2 SQIVND (reference sequence). Trimming took off 5 bases at V and 1 base at J, with 21 bases between the two ends. The CDR3 nucleotides are TGTGCCAGTAGTGTGCGACGGGAAAGGTTAAGGAGCAATCAGCCCCAGCATTTT. This encodes CASSVRRERLRSNQPQHF.

The chain combines TRBV19 with TRBJ2-7; 7 bases match TRBD1. V was pared by 5 bases and J by 5 bases, with 9 bases of the junction left unmatched. The CDR3 length is 14 residues. Germline CDR1 and CDR2: LNHDA and SQIVND (reference sequence). CDR3: CASSPDRELDEQYF. The DNA of the CDR3 is TGTGCCAGTAGTCCCGACAGGGAGCTCGACGAGCAGTACTTC.

This clonotype has more than one count but fewer than ten. This chain connects TRBV5-6 to TRBJ1-2; D unresolved. The CDR3 sequence is 11 residues long. Germline CDR1 and CDR2: SGHDT and YYEEEE. Trimming left V 3 bases short and J 7 bases short, with 7 bases between. CDR3 loop: CASSWELGYTF. For the CDR3, the DNA is TGTGCCAGCAGCTGGGAGCTTGGCTACACCTTC.

This clonotype has at least ten counts. The chain uses TRBV18 and TRBJ1-6, with 8 nucleotides matching TRBD1. V shed 4 bases, J shed 5 bases, and the junction held 4 bases outside the gene matches. Per the germline V gene, CDR1 is KGHSH and CDR2 is LQKENI. The CDR3 is made up of 15 amino acids. This chain's CDR3 is CASSRGQGDNSPLHF. The DNA of the CDR3 is TGTGCCAGCTCACGAGGACAGGGTGATAATTCACCCCTCCACTTT.

The CDR3 DNA reads TGTGCCAGTAGCCCAGGGGCAATTGAAGCTTTCTTT. Its protein is CASSPGAIEAFF. The chain couples TRBV19 to TRBJ1-1; the D gene is possibly TRBD1 (6 bases). The CDR3 covers 12 residues. The germline CDR1 and CDR2 sequences are LNHDA and SQIVND (reference sequence). Trimming left V 6 bases short and J 7 bases short, with 12 bases between.

The CDR3 DNA reads TGTGCCAGCAGCTACGGACAGGGGAGGGAGACCCAGTACTTC. Protein: CASSYGQGRETQYF. This chain joins TRBV5-6 and TRBJ2-5; 9 nucleotides agree with TRBD1. With V trimmed by 3 bases and J by 5 bases, 5 bases remained unmatched. The CDR3 extends over 14 amino acids. CDR1 and CDR2 (germline): SGHDT, YYEEEE.

This clonotype was counted between two and nine times. The chain has TRBV20-1 and TRBJ2-5, with 11 bases aligning to TRBD2. J was trimmed by 4 bases and V by 5 bases; bases with no gene match: 12. The CDR3 is made up of 16 amino acids. Germline lookup yields CDR1 DFQATT and CDR2 SNEGSKA (reference sequence). The CDR3 spells CSALVTSGSRGETQYF. CDR3 in DNA: TGCAGTGCTCTAGTTACTAGCGGGAGTAGGGGAGAGACCCAGTACTTC.

Ten or more counts support this clonotype. The chain combines TRBV7-2 with TRBJ2-1, with TRBD2 identical over 14 bases. CDR3 size: 15 residues. CDR1 SGHTA and CDR2 FQGNSA come from the germline V gene. V lost 3 bases to trimming and J lost 9 bases; unmatched junction nucleotides: 4. The CDR3 sequence is CASSLRTSGGSEQFF. The CDR3 DNA sequence: TGTGCCAGCAGCTTGAGGACTAGCGGGGGGAGTGAGCAGTTCTTC.

This clonotype has only a few counts. The CDR3 spells CASSQSWGGLLNQPQHF. The CDR3 coding sequence is TGCGCCAGCAGTCAATCTTGGGGAGGACTGTTGAATCAGCCCCAGCATTTT. The V and J genes are TRBV23-1 and TRBJ1-5, with D uncertain. TRBV23-1 is noted as an ORF with a role that remains uncertain. V was clipped by 0 bases and J by 4 bases, with 16 bases between them. The CDR3 sequence is 17 residues long.

This clonotype was observed at least ten times. The chain couples TRBV7-2 to TRBJ2-7; D possibly corresponds to TRBD2 (6 bases). The CDR3 loop spans 14 amino acids. Trimming pared 0 bases from V and 0 bases from J, leaving 6 bases between. From germline, CDR1 is SGHTA and CDR2 FQGNSA. The CDR3 sequence is CASSLASGSYEQYF. The CDR3 DNA reads as TGTGCCAGCAGCTTAGCTAGCGGCTCCTACGAGCAGTACTTC.

This clonotype was observed a few times. The J gene is TRBJ2-2, the V gene TRBV29-1; no definite D call. The CDR3 is 15 residues long. From germline, CDR1 is SQVTM and CDR2 ANQGSEA. V lost 6 bases and J 1 base, leaving 15 bases between the germline ends. This chain's CDR3 is CSVPRTPGNTGELFF. In DNA form, the CDR3 reads TGCAGCGTCCCCAGGACGCCGGGGAACACCGGGGAGCTGTTTTTT.

This chain uses TRBV29-1 with TRBJ2-5, with a possible D match to TRBD2 (5 bases). Trimming shortened V by 0 bases and J by 1 base, and 15 bases separated the two germline ends. Germline CDR1 reads SQVTM; CDR2 reads ANQGSEA. The CDR3 has 16 residues. The CDR3 loop is CSVEDRRRGPQETQYF. The CDR3 region has the DNA TGCAGCGTTGAAGATCGGAGGCGAGGGCCCCAAGAGACCCAGTACTTC.

This clonotype has at least ten counts. The genes are TRBV28 and TRBJ1-5; weak D call: TRBD1 (6 bases). The germline V gene encodes CDR1 MDHEN and CDR2 SYDVKM. The CDR3 sequence is 13 residues long. V lost 7 bases and J 3 bases, leaving 10 bases between the germline ends. The CDR3 reads CASISGDNQPQHF. DNA of the CDR3: TGTGCCAGCATCTCAGGGGACAATCAGCCCCAGCATTTT.

The V and J genes are TRBV5-1 and TRBJ2-5; D call uncertain. This CDR3 is 13 amino acids long. The germline V and J ends were trimmed by 2 bases and 4 bases, with 9 bases remaining between them. Germline loops: CDR1 SGHRS, CDR2 YFSETQ. The CDR3 region is CASSLILSETQYF. In nucleotides, the CDR3 is TGCGCCAGCAGCTTAATCCTATCAGAGACCCAGTACTTC.

This clonotype appeared many times. Written as DNA, the CDR3 is TGTGCCAGCAGCTTAGTTAGCGGGAGCTCCTACGAGCAGTACTTC. This gives the protein CASSLVSGSSYEQYF. This chain links TRBV7-2 with TRBJ2-7, with TRBD2 matching 9 bases. Trimming removed 1 base from V and 0 bases from J; junction bases left unmatched: 1. Per germline, CDR1 SGHTA and CDR2 FQGNSA. This CDR3 is built from 15 residues.

The chain couples TRBV7-8 to TRBJ1-1, with TRBD1 matching 8 bases. Trimming cost V 4 bases and J 2 bases; bases outside gene matches: 12. The CDR3 extends over 17 amino acids. The germline V gene has CDR1 SGHVS and CDR2 FQNEAQ. The CDR3 DNA follows: TGTGCCAGCAGCTCACACCGTAACAGGGGGGCAAACACTGAAGCTTTCTTT. Protein product: CASSSHRNRGANTEAFF.